These T cell receptor beta chains were read from a single sample in a study of PD-1 blockade in mismatch repair-deficient tumors. The method was immunoSEQ multiplex PCR; TCRdb's version includes in-frame clones alone and lacks a portion of them. The sample has some 120,000 clones, almost 90% seen once; the top ten hold approximately 12%. Sample: peripheral blood, taken 72 weeks after starting pembrolizumab. Receptor source: an adult with mismatch repair-deficient cancer. CDR3s include the opening cysteine and the closing phenylalanine or tryptophan. A D gene is named only where the DNA matches it firmly. Clone size, where shown, is once, few, many, or a class for clones that have expanded.

16 TRBD1 TRBJ1-5 TRBV4-2 . TGTGCCAGCAGCCAAGAAGGGGACAGCAGGAATCAGCCCCAGCATTTT CASSQEGDSRNQPQHF
15 . TRBJ1-5 TRBV4-1 . TGCGCCAGCAGCCTAGAGACGGGTAGCAATCAGCCCCAGCATTTT CASSLETGSNQPQHF
14 TRBD1 TRBJ1-1 TRBV5-1 . TGCGCCAGCAGCCCGACAGGGGAGGTCACTGAAGCTTTCTTT CASSPTGEVTEAFF
13 TRBD2 TRBJ2-7 TRBV19 . TGTGCCAGTAGTATCCCGGGGGGGTACGAGCAGTACTTC CASSIPGGYEQYF
12 . TRBJ2-7 TRBV6-6 . TGTGCCAGCAGTAACACAGATTACGAGCAGTACTTC CASSNTDYEQYF
17 . TRBJ2-6 TRBV11-2 . TGTGCCAGCAGCTTAGACCCCCTTTTGACTGGGGCCAACGTCCTGACTTTC CASSLDPLLTGANVLTF
13 . TRBJ2-2 TRBV5-4 . TGTGCCAGCAGCTTCAGGGGGGCCGGGGAGCTGTTTTTT CASSFRGAGELFF
20 TRBD2 TRBJ2-3 TRBV11-3 once TGTGCCAGCAGCTTATCTTTTGGGACTAGCGGGAGAACTGGCACAGATACGCAGTATTTT CASSLSFGTSGRTGTDTQYF
15 TRBD2 TRBJ2-3 TRBV11-3 . TGTGCCAGCAGCTTCGGGACTAGCGGAGGAGATACGCAGTATTTT CASSFGTSGGDTQYF
13 . TRBJ2-5 TRBV6-5 . TGTGCCAGCAGAAGACGGTATCAAGAGACCCAGTACTTC CASRRRYQETQYF
13 TRBD2 TRBJ2-3 TRBV6-5 . TGTGCCAGCAGGCGGGGGGGCACAGATACGCAGTATTTT CASRRGGTDTQYF
15 . TRBJ1-5 TRBV30 . TGTGCCTGGAGTAGTAAACAGGATAGCAATCAGCCCCAGCATTTT CAWSSKQDSNQPQHF
15 TRBD2 TRBJ2-7 TRBV28 few TGTGCCAGCAGCTTCGGGACTAGCGGGAGGAACGAGCAGTACTTC CASSFGTSGRNEQYF
14 TRBD1 TRBJ2-1 TRBV5-1 . TGCGCCAGCAGCTTACTGACAGGGGGCAATGAGCAGTTCTTC CASSLLTGGNEQFF
14 TRBD2 TRBJ2-7 TRBV13 . TGTGCCAGCAGCAGCAGCGGGACTTCCTACGAGCAGTACTTC CASSSSGTSYEQYF
15 TRBD2 TRBJ2-4 TRBV28 . TGTGCCAGCAGTTTTACTCTAGCGGGAGAGGACATTCAGTACTTC CASSFTLAGEDIQYF
15 . TRBJ2-3 TRBV2 . TGTGCCAGCAGCCGATCGGGTCTGAGCACAGATACGCAGTATTTT CASSRSGLSTDTQYF
17 TRBD2 TRBJ2-3 TRBV4-1 . TGCGCCAGCAGCCAAATGTCCGCGACTAGCGGATCAGATACGCAGTATTTT CASSQMSATSGSDTQYF
15 . TRBJ2-2 TRBV11-2 . TGTGCCAGCAGCTTAGGAGGAGGATATACCGGGGAGCTGTTTTTT CASSLGGGYTGELFF
17 TRBD2 TRBJ2-7 TRBV4-1 few TGCGCCAGCAGCCAAGTCGTTGGTAGCGGGAGATTCTACGAGCAGTACTTC CASSQVVGSGRFYEQYF
14 . TRBJ1-2 TRBV5-4 few TGTGCCAGCAGCTTGGCCGAAGGTACCTATGGCTACACCTTC CASSLAEGTYGYTF
17 TRBD2 TRBJ2-7 TRBV27 . TGTGCCAGCAGTTCCGCCAGCGGGACTAGCGTCTCCTACGAGCAGTACTTC CASSSASGTSVSYEQYF
16 TRBD2 TRBJ2-3 TRBV11-2 . TGTGCCAGCAGCTTAGTGCCAGCGGGAGCCGCAGATACGCAGTATTTT CASSLVPAGAADTQYF
17 TRBD1 TRBJ1-2 TRBV11-2 . TGTGCCAGCAGCCTAGCACCGACAGGGGGGTCATACTATGGCTACACCTTC CASSLAPTGGSYYGYTF
14 TRBD1 TRBJ1-1 TRBV27 . TGTGCCAGCAGTGCGGGACAGGGAGTCGCTGAAGCTTTCTTT CASSAGQGVAEAFF
14 . TRBJ2-1 TRBV27 . TGTGCCAGCAGTCCCGGTTTCGGCTACAATGAGCAGTTCTTC CASSPGFGYNEQFF
14 . TRBJ1-3 TRBV7-8 . TGTGCCAGCAGCTTAGGCGCGTCTGGAAACACCATATATTTT CASSLGASGNTIYF
18 TRBD2 TRBJ2-2 TRBV9 . TGTGCCAGCAGCGTAGAGGGCGGGACTAGCGGGTATTCCGGGGAGCTGTTTTTT CASSVEGGTSGYSGELFF
12 . TRBJ2-7 TRBV25-1 . TGTGCCAGCAGTGGCCTTCCCTACGAGCAGTACTTC CASSGLPYEQYF
17 TRBD2 TRBJ2-7 TRBV27 . TGTGCCAGCAGTAGGATCTCTTGGGAGGGTTCCTCCTACGAGCAGTACTTC CASSRISWEGSSYEQYF
14 TRBD2 TRBJ2-7 TRBV13 . TGTGCCAGCAGCCGTGGACTAGGCAGCGACGAGCAGTACTTC CASSRGLGSDEQYF
13 . TRBJ1-2 TRBV7-9 . TGTGCCACTAATCGGGGGACTAACTATGGCTACACCTTC CATNRGTNYGYTF
12 . TRBJ2-2 TRBV11-2 . TGTGCCAGCAGTATTTACACCGGGGAGCTGTTTTTT CASSIYTGELFF
15 TRBD1 TRBJ2-5 TRBV28 . TGTGCCAGCAGTTTAGGGACAGGGGCCCAAGAGACCCAGTACTTC CASSLGTGAQETQYF
14 TRBD1 TRBJ2-5 TRBV4-2 once TGTGCCAGCAGCCCGTGGGACAGCCAAGAGACCCAGTACTTC CASSPWDSQETQYF
12 . TRBJ2-1 TRBV29-1 . TGCAGCGGAGCAGAGGCGGGGAGCGAGCAGTTCTTC CSGAEAGSEQFF
19 TRBD1 TRBJ2-2 TRBV28 . TGTGCCAGCAGTTTAGGTTACCCGAGGGACAGGGTGGGGATCGGGGAGCTGTTTTTT CASSLGYPRDRVGIGELFF
14 . TRBJ2-1 TRBV6-5 . TGTGCCAGCACCGCAAAGAGGGGCTACAATGAGCAGTTCTTC CASTAKRGYNEQFF
19 . TRBJ1-3 TRBV21-1 . TGTGCCAGCAGCAAAGCGCAGAATACAGAAGCTCGCTCTGGAAACACCATATATTTT CASSKAQNTEARSGNTIYF
12 . TRBJ2-1 TRBV27 . TGTGCCAGCAGTTTAGACTTTCAAGAGCAGTTCTTC CASSLDFQEQFF
13 . TRBJ1-1 TRBV28 . TGTGCCAGCAGTTTGAAGGGGCCCACTGAAGCTTTCTTT CASSLKGPTEAFF